The subject of this entry is one TCR beta chain. A J-beta primer mix and a sample-barcoded 5' primer were used in a second PCR of roughly 6 to 11 cycles. A template-switch adaptor with 12 random nucleotides tagged each cDNA molecule. TCRdb reprocessed the 5' RACE reads via MiXCR and lists one record per CDR3 protein. The top ten clones hold roughly 3.6% of a sample with 600,000 or so distinct CDR3 sequences, under 25% of them seen once. This CDR3 has 16 residues. Losses at the gene ends were 4 bases for V and 5 bases for J; bases not matched to a gene: 11. Germline V CDR1 and CDR2: SGHDN, FVKESK. This sample was taken from a study of blood T cells in healthy people across ages. Caucasian individuals from Russia who were healthy and aged 6 to 90 acted as donors.

The origin of this receptor is an older man in good health. V gene TRBV14 combines with J gene TRBJ2-7, with 10 bases that match TRBD2. The sample taken for sequencing was blood. For the CDR3, the DNA is TGTGCCAGCAGCCCCGCTGGGACTAGCGCTCTCGACGAGCAGTACTTC. It codes for CASSPAGTSALDEQYF.